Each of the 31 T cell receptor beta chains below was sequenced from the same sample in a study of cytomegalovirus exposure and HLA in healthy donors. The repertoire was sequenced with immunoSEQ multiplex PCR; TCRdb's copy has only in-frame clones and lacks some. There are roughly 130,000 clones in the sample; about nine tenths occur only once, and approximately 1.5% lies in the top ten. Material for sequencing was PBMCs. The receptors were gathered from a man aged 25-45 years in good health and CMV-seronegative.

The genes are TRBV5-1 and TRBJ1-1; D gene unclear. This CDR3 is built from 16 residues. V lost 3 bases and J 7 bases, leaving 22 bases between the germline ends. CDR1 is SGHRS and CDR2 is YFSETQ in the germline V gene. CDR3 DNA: TGCGCCAGCAGCTACCGCCCACGCGGGTCTCCGGATGAAGCTTTCTTT. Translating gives CASSYRPRGSPDEAFF.

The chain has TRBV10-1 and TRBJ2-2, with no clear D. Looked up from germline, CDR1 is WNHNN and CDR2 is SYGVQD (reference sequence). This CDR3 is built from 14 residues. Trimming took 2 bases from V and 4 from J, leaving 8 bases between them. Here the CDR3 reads CASSEDSLTGELFF. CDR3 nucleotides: TGCGCCAGCAGTGAGGATAGCCTCACCGGGGAGCTGTTTTTT.

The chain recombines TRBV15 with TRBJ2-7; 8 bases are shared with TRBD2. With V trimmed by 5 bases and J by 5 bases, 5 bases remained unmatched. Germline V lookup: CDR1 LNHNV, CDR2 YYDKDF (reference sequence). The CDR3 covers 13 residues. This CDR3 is CATSPLREDEQYF. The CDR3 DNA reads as TGTGCCACCAGCCCCTTGCGGGAGGACGAGCAGTACTTC.

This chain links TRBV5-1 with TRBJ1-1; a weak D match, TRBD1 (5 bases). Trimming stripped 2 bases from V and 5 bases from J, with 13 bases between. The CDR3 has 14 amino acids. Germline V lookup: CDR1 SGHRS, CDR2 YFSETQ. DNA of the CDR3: TGCGCCAGCAGCTTTACTCAGGGTAGGACTGAAGCTTTCTTT. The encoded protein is CASSFTQGRTEAFF.

The CDR3 DNA reads TGTGCCAGCAGTGACCGGGACAGGGGACCATACAATGAGCAGTTCTTC. This encodes CASSDRDRGPYNEQFF. The chain links TRBV6-4 to TRBJ2-1, with 10 bases fitting TRBD1. The germline V gene encodes CDR1 MRHNA and CDR2 SNTAGT. The CDR3 consists of 16 residues. V lost 2 bases, J lost 4 bases, and 5 bases stayed unmatched.

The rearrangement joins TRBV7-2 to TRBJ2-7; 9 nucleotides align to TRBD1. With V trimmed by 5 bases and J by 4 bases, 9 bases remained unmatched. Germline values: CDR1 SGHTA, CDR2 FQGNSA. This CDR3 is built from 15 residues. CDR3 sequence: CASSPPGQGRYEQYF. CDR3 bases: TGTGCCAGCAGCCCGCCGGGACAGGGAAGATACGAGCAGTACTTC.

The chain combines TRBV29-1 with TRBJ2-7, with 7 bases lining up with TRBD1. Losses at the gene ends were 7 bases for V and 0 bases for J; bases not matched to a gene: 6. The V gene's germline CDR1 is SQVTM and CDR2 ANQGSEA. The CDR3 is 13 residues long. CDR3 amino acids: CSAVTGSSYEQYF. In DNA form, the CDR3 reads TGCAGCGCCGTGACAGGGAGCTCCTACGAGCAGTACTTC.

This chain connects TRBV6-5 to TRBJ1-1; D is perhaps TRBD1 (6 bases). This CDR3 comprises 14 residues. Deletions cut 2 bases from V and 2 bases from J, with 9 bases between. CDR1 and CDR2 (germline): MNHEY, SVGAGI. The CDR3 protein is CASSYGTSNTEAFF. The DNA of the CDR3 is TGTGCCAGCAGTTACGGGACAAGTAACACTGAAGCTTTCTTT.

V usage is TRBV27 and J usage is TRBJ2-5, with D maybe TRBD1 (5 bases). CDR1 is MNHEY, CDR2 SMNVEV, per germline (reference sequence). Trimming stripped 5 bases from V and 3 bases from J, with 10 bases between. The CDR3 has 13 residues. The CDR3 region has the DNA TGTGCCAGCAGTCCCGGACAAGAAGAGACCCAGTACTTC. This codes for CASSPGQEETQYF.

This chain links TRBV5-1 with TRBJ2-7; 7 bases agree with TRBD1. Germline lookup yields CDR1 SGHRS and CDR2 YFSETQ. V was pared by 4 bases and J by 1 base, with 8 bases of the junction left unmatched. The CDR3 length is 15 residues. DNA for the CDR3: TGCGCCAGCAGCGACCCTCGGGACAGATCCTACGAGCAGTACTTC. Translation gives CASSDPRDRSYEQYF. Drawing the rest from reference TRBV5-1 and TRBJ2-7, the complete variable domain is KAGVTQTPRYLIKTRGQQVTLSCSPISGHRSVSWYQQTPGQGLQFLFEYFSETQRNKGNFPGRFSGRQFSNSRSEMNVSTLELGDSALYLCASSDPRDRSYEQYFGPGTRLTVT.

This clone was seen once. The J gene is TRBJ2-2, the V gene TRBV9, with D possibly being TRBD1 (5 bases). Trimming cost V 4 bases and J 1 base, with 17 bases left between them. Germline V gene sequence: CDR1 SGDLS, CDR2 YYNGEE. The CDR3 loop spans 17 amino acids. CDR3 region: CASSLRIGAGNTGELFF. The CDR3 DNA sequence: TGTGCCAGCAGCCTAAGGATTGGGGCAGGGAACACCGGGGAGCTGTTTTTT.

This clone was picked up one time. CDR3 DNA: TGCAGCGTTGTGACGGACACCCCTCAAGAGACCCAGTACTTC. Translating it yields CSVVTDTPQETQYF. This chain uses TRBV29-1 with TRBJ2-5, with D maybe TRBD1 (5 bases). V lost 4 bases, J lost 2 bases, and 14 bases lay in between. The CDR3 has 14 amino acids. CDR1 and CDR2 (germline): SQVTM, ANQGSEA.

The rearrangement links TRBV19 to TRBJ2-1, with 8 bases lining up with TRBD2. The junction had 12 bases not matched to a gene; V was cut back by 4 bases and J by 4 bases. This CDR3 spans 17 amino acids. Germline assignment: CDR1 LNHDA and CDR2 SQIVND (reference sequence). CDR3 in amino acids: CASSTGGFLAGYNEQFF. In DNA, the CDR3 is TGTGCCAGTAGTACGGGCGGATTTCTAGCGGGTTACAATGAGCAGTTCTTC.

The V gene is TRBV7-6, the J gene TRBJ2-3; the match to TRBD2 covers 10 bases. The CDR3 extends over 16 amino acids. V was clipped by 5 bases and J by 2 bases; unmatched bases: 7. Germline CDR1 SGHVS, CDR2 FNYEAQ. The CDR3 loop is CASSPGSGRATDTQYF. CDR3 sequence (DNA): TGTGCCAGCAGCCCCGGGAGCGGGAGGGCCACAGATACGCAGTATTTT. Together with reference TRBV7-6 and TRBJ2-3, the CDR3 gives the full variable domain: GAGVSQSPRYKVTKRGQDVALRCDPISGHVSLYWYRQALGQGPEFLTYFNYEAQQDKSGLPNDRFSAERPEGSISTLTIQRTEQRDSAMYRCASSPGSGRATDTQYFGPGTRLTVL.

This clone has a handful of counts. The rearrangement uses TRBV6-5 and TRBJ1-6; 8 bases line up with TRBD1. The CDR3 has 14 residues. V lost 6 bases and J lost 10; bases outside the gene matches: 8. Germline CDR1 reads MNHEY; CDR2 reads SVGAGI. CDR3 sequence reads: CASSLRGQGSPLHF. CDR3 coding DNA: TGTGCCAGCAGCCTCAGGGGGCAGGGGTCACCCCTCCACTTT.

The CDR3 DNA reads as TGCGCCAGCAGCTCCCGAGTAGGGGCTTACGAGCAGTACTTC. This sequence encodes CASSSRVGAYEQYF. The rearrangement links TRBV5-1 to TRBJ2-7, with D possibly matching TRBD1 (5 bases). Germline V gives CDR1 SGHRS, CDR2 YFSETQ. The CDR3 is made up of 14 amino acids. Trimming took off 3 bases at V and 4 bases at J, with 14 bases between the two ends.

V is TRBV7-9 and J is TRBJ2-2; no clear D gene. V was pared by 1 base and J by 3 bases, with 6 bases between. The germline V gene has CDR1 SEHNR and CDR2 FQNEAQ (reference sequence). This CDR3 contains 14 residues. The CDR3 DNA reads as TGTGCCAGCAGCTTAGGGCTGCACACCGGGGAGCTGTTTTTT. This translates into CASSLGLHTGELFF.

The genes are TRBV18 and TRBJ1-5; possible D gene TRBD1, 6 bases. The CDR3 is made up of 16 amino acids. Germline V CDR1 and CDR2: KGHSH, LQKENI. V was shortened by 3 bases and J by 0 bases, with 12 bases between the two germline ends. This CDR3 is CASSPEDRLSNQPQHF. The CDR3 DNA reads TGTGCCAGCTCACCCGAGGACAGACTTAGCAATCAGCCCCAGCATTTT.

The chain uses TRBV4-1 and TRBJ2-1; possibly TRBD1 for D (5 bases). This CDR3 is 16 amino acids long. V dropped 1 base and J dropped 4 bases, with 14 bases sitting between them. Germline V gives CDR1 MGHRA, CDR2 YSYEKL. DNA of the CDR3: TGCGCCAGCAGCCAAGCGTCCCAGGGCCGGTACAATGAGCAGTTCTTC. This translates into CASSQASQGRYNEQFF.

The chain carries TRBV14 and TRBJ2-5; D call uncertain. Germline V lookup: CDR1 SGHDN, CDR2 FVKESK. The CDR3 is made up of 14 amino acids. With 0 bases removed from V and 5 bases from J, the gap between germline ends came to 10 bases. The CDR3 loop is CASSQDLGPETQYF. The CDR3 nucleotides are TGTGCCAGCAGCCAAGATCTGGGCCCGGAGACCCAGTACTTC.

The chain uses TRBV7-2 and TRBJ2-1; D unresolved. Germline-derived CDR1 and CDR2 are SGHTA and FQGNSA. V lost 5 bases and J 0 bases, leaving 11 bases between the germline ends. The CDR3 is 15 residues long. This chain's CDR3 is CASSPRLSSYNEQFF. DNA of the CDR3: TGTGCCAGCAGCCCGCGACTGAGCTCCTACAATGAGCAGTTCTTC.

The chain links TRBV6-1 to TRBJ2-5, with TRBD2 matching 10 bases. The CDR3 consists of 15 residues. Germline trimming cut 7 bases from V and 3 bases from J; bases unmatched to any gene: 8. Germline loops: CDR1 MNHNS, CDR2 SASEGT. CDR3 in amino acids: CASIRRLAGEETQYF. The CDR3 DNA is TGTGCCAGCATACGAAGACTAGCGGGTGAAGAGACCCAGTACTTC.

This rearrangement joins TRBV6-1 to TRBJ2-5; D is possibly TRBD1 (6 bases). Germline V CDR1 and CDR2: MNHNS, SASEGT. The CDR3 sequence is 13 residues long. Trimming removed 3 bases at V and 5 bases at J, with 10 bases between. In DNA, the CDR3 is TGTGCCAGCAGTGACAGGGGATTGGAGACCCAGTACTTC. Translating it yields CASSDRGLETQYF.

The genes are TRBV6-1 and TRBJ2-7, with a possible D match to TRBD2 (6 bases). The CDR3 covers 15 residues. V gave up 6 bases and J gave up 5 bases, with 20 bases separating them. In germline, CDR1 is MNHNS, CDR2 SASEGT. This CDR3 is CASRASAGYPHEQYF. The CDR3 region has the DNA TGTGCCAGCAGGGCTAGCGCGGGCTACCCCCACGAGCAGTACTTC.

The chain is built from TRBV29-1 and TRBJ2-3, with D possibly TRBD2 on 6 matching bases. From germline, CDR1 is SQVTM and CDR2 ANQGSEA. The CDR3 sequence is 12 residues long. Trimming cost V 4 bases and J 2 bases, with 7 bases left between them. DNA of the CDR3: TGCAGCGTTGCTAGCGTCACAGATACGCAGTATTTT. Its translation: CSVASVTDTQYF.

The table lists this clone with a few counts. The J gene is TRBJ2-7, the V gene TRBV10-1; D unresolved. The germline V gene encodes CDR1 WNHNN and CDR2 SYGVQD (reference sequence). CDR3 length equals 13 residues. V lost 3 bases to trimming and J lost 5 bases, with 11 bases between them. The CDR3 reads CASSENSRNEQYF. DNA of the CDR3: TGCGCCAGCAGTGAAAATTCCAGGAACGAGCAGTACTTC.

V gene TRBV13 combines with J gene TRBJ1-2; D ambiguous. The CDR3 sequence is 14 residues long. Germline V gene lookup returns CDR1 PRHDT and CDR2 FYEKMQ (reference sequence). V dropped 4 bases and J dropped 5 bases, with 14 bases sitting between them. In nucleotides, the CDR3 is TGTGCCAGCAGCTCCCCCCAGACAATTTATGGCTACACCTTC. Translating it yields CASSSPQTIYGYTF. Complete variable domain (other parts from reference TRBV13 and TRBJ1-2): AAGVIQSPRHLIKEKRETATLKCYPIPRHDTVYWYQQGPGQDPQFLISFYEKMQSDKGSIPDRFSAQQFSDYHSELNMSSLELGDSALYFCASSSPQTIYGYTFGSGTRLTVV.

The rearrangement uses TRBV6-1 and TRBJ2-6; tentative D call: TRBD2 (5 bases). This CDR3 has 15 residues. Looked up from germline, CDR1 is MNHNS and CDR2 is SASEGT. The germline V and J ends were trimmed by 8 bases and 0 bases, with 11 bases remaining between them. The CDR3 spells CASQEGTSGANVLTF. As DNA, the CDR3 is TGTGCCAGCCAAGAGGGTACCTCTGGGGCCAACGTCCTGACTTTC.

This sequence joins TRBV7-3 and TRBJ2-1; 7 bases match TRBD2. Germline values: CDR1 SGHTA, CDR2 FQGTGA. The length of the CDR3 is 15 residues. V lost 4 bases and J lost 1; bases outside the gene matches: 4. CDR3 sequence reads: CASSYIGGSYNEQFF. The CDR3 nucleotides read TGTGCCAGCAGCTACATCGGGGGGTCCTACAATGAGCAGTTCTTC.

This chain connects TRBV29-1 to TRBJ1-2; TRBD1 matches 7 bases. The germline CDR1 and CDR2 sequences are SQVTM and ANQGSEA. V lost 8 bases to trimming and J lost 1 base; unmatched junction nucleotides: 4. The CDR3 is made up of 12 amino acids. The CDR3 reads CSTGQDNYGYTF. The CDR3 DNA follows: TGCAGCACCGGACAGGATAACTATGGCTACACCTTC.

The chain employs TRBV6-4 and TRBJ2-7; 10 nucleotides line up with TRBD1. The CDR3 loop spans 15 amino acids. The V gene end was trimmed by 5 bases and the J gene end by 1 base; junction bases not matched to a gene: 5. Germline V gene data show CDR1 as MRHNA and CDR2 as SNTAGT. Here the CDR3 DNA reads TGTGCCAGCAGTACCGGGACAGGGGATTCCTACGAGCAGTACTTC. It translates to CASSTGTGDSYEQYF.